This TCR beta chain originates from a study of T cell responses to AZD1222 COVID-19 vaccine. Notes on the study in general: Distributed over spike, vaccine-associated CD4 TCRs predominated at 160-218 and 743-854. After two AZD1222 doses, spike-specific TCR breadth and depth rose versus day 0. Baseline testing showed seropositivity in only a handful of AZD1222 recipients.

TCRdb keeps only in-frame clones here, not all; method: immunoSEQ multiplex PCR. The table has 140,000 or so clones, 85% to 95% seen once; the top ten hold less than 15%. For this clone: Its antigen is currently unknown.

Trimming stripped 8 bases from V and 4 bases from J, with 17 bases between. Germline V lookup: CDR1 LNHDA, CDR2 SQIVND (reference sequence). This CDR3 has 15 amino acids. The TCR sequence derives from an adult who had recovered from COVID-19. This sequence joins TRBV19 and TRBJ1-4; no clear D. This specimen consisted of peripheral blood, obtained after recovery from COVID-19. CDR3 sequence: CASQTPRRVNEKLFF. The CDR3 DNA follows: TGTGCCAGTCAAACCCCGCGACGGGTTAATGAAAAACTGTTTTTT.